This TCR beta chain was recorded in a study of Ad26.COV2.S vaccination and SARS-CoV-2 variants. Using immunoSEQ multiplex PCR, the repertoire was profiled, and TCRdb retains in-frame clones only, with some absent. The sample includes around 300,000 clones, about 88% seen only once; the top ten take 6.4%. This clone showed up just a few times. This specimen includes other DNA sequences encoding the same CDR3. Treatment reported: some 20 received Ad26.COV2.S at low or high dose, single or two shots; 5 received placebo; per-sample allocation not given. Sampling occurred on day 63 after the first vaccine or placebo injection. V lost 0 bases and J 5 bases, leaving 10 bases between the germline ends. This CDR3 is 14 amino acids long. Germline V gene lookup returns CDR1 MNHEY and CDR2 SMNVEV (reference sequence).

Source: peripheral blood, taken in a trial of Ad26.COV2.S vaccine versus placebo. J is TRBJ1-2 and V is TRBV27; D call uncertain. This clonotype was sampled from a person between 18 and 59 years old who received the Ad26.COV2.S COVID-19 vaccine or a placebo. The CDR3 nucleotides are TGTGCCAGCAGTTTATCTGGCACTTTTTATGGCTACACCTTC. As protein: CASSLSGTFYGYTF.